A selection of T cell receptor beta chains follows, all from one sample in a study of graft-versus-host responses after intestinal transplantation. Generated by immunoSEQ multiplex PCR, the TCRdb table keeps only in-frame clones and is missing some. The sample shows about 9,600 clones, roughly 95% of them seen only once. The source material was bone marrow, sampled more than 500 days after intestinal transplantation. The receptors shown here come from a human patient who received an intestinal transplant, so some T cells may come from the graft donor. Each CDR3 is given with its conserved first and last residue. D genes are given only for firm matches. A row's size may be missing; if present it is once, few, many or a size class.

CDR3 length,J gene,V gene,clone size,D gene,CDR3 protein,CDR3 DNA
15,TRBJ1-1,TRBV28,.,TRBD1,CASSFPDRVNTEAFF,TGTGCCAGCAGTTTTCCCGACAGGGTTAACACTGAAGCTTTCTTT
16,TRBJ2-1,TRBV9,.,TRBD1,CASSVAQGASYNEQFF,TGTGCCAGCAGCGTAGCCCAGGGGGCGTCCTACAATGAGCAGTTCTTC
11,TRBJ2-3,TRBV29-1,.,.,CSVLTIDTQYF,TGCAGCGTCTTGACCATAGATACGCAGTATTTT
16,TRBJ1-2,TRBV2,.,TRBD1,CASSEFEGQGLRGYTF,TGTGCCAGCAGTGAATTTGAGGGACAGGGTCTACGAGGCTACACCTTC
16,TRBJ2-7,TRBV6-6,.,.,CASRGVTQGGSYEQYF,TGTGCCAGCCGGGGGGTAACTCAGGGGGGCTCCTACGAGCAGTACTTC
15,TRBJ1-4,TRBV5-4,.,TRBD1,CASSLRQGTNEKLFF,TGTGCCAGCAGCTTGCGACAGGGAACTAATGAAAAACTGTTTTTT
13,TRBJ2-7,TRBV11-2,.,.,CASSLEVSYEQYF,TGTGCCAGCAGCTTAGAAGTCTCCTACGAGCAGTACTTC
13,TRBJ2-1,TRBV6-6,few,TRBD2,CASSTWDYTEQFF,TGTGCCAGCAGTACCTGGGACTATACTGAGCAGTTCTTC
13,TRBJ2-3,TRBV19,.,TRBD2,CASNSGIGDTQYF,TGTGCCAGTAATAGCGGGATTGGAGATACGCAGTATTTT
17,TRBJ1-5,TRBV7-2,.,.,CASSLFRTGYSNQPQHF,TGTGCCAGCAGCTTATTTAGAACAGGTTATAGCAATCAGCCCCAGCATTTT
13,TRBJ2-2,TRBV25-1,.,TRBD1,CASRDRVAGELFF,TGTGCCAGCAGGGACAGGGTGGCCGGGGAGCTGTTTTTT